Given below is one T cell receptor (beta chain) in context. Its antigen is still unknown. The patients, who ranged from 18 to 65 in age, presented with newly diagnosed hyperthyroidism lasting under 2 months. Cells are PBMCs isolated from more than 8.5 ml of fresh blood. This entry belongs to a study of T cells in Graves' hyperthyroidism and ophthalmopathy. RNA transcripts provided the source from which TCR beta CDR3 regions were amplified. RT-PCR in the first round (using the HTBI primer set) targeted the TCR CDR3. TCRdb reanalysed the multiplex PCR reads using MiXCR and keeps one entry per CDR3 protein. Of hundreds of thousands of distinct CDR3 sequences in the sample, over 35% are singletons; the top ten hold approximately 10%. Notes on the study in general: Most thyroid clonotypes that were expanded above 0.001 also turned up in blood.

CDR1 SGHRS and CDR2 YFSETQ come from the germline V gene. The V gene lost 4 bases and the J gene lost 4 bases, with 11 bases spanning the gap. The CDR3 contains 14 residues. The sample comprised blood. This chain connects TRBV5-1 to TRBJ2-2, with D unclear. The clonotype comes from a man aged 18 to 30 with Graves' hyperthyroidism. The CDR3 bases are TGCGCCAGCAGCCCAGACGGGCCCACCGGGGAGCTGTTTTTT. Encoded protein: CASSPDGPTGELFF.